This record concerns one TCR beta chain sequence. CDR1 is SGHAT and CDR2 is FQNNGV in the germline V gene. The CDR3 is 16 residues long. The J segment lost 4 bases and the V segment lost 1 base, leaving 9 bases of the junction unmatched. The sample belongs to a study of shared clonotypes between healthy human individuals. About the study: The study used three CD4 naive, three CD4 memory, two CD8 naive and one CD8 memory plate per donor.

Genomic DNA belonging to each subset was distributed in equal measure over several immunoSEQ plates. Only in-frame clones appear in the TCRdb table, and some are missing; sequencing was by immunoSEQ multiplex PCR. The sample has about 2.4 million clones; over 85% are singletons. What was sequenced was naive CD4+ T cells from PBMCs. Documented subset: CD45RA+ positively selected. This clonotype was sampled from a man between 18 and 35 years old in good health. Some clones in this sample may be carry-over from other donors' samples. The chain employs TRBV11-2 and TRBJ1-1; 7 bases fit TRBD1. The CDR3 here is CASSLGVDRVGTEAFF. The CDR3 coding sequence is TGTGCCAGCAGCTTAGGGGTTGACAGGGTTGGCACTGAAGCTTTCTTT.